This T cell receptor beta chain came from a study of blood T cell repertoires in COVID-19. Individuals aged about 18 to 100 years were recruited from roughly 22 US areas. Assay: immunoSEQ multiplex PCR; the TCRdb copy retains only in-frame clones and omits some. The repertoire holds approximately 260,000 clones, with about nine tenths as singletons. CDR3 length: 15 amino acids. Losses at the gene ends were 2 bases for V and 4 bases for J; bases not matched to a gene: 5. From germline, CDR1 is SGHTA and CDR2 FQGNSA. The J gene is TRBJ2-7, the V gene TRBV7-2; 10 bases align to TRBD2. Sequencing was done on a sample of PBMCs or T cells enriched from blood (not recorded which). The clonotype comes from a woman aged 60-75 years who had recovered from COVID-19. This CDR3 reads CASSLWTSGRYEQYF. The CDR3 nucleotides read TGTGCCAGCAGCTTATGGACTAGCGGAAGATACGAGCAGTACTTC.